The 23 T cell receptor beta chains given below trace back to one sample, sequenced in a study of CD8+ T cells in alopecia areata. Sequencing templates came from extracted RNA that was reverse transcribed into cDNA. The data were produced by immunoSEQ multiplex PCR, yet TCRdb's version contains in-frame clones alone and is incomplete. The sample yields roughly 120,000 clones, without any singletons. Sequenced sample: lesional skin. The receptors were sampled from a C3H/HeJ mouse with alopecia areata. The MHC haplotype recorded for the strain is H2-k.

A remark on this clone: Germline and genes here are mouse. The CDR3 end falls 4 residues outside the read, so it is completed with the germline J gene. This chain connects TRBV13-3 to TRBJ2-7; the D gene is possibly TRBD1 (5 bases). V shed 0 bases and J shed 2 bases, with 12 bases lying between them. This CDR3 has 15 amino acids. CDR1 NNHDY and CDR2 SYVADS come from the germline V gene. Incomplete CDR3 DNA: TGTGCCAGCAGTGATGCAGAGGGGAGCGCCTAT. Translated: CASSDAEGSAY. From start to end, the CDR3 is CASSDAEGSAYEQYF.

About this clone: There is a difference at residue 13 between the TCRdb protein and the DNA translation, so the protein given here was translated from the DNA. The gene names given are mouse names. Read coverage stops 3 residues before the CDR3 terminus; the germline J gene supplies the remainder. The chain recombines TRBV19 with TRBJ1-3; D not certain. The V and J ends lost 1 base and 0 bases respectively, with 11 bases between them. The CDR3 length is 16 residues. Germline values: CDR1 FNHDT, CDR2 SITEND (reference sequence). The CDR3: CASSIPLTNSGNTLYF. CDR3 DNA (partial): TGTGCCAGCAGTATACCCCTGACAAATTCTGGAAATACG.

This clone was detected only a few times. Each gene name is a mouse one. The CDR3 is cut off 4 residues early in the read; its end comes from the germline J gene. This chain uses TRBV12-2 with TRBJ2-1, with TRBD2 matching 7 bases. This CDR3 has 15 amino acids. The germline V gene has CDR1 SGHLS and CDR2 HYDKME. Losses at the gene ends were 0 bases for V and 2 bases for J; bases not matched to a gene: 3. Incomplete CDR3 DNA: TGTGCCAGCTCTCTCGGGGGGGGGTACTATGCT. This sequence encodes CASSLGGGYYA. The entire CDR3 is CASSLGGGYYAEQFF.

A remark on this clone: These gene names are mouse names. CDR3 loop: CASSLRDRAEQFF. CDR3 bases read: TGTGCCAGCTCTCTCCGGGACAGGGCT. V and J are TRBV12-1 and TRBJ2-1; TRBD1 matches 8 bases. The read ends 4 residues before the CDR3 terminus; that terminus is restored from the germline J gene. The germline CDR1 and CDR2 sequences are SGHSN and HYEKVE. This CDR3 comprises 13 residues. Drawing the rest from reference TRBV12-1 and TRBJ2-1, the complete variable domain is DSGVVQSPRHIIKEKGGRSVLTCIPISGHSNVVWYQQTLGKELKFLIQHYEKVERDKGFLPSRFSVQQFDDYHSEMNMSALELEDSAMYFCASSLRDRAEQFFGPGTRLTVL.

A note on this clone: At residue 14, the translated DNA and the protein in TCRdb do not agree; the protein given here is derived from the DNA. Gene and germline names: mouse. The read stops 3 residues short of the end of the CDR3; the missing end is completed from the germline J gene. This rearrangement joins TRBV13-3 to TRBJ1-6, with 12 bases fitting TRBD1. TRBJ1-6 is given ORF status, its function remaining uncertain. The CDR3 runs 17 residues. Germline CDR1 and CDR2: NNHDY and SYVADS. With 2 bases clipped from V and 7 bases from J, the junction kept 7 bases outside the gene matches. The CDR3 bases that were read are TGTGCCAGCAGTGACCGGGACAGGGGGCTATTGAATTCGCCC. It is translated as CASSDRDRGLLNSP. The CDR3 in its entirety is CASSDRDRGLLNSPLYF.

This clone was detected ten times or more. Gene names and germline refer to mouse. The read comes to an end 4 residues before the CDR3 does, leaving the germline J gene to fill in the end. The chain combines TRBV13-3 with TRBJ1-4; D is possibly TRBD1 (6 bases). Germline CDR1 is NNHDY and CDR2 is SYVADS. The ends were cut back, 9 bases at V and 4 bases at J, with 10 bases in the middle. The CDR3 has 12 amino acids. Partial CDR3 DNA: TGTGCCACCGGGACATACAACGAA. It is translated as CATGTYNE. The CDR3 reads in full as CATGTYNERLFF.

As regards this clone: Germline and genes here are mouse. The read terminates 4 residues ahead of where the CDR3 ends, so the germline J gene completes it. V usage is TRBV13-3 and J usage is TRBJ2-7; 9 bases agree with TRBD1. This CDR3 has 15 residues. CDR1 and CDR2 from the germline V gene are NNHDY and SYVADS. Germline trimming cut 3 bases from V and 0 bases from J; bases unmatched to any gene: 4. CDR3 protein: CASSALTGGSYEQYF. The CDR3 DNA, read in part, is TGTGCCAGCAGTGCCTTGACAGGGGGCTCCTAT.

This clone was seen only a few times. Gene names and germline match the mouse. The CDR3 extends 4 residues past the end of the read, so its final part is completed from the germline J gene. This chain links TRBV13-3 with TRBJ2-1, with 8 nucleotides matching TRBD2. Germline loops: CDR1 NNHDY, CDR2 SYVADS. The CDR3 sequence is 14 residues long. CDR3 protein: CASSNDWGWAEQFF. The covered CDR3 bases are TGTGCCAGCAGTAACGACTGGGGATGGGCT.

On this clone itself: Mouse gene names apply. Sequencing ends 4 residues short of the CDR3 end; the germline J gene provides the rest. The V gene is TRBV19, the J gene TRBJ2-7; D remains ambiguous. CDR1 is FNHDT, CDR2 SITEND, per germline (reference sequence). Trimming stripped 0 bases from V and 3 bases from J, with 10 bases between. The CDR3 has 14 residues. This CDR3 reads CASSIEVWSYEQYF. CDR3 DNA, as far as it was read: TGTGCCAGCAGTATAGAGGTCTGGAGCTAT. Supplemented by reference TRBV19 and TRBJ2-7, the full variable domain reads GGIITQTPKFLIGQEGQKLTLKCQQNFNHDTMYWYRQDSGKGLRLIYYSITENDLQKGDLSEGYDASREKKSSFSLTVTSAQKNEMAVFLCASSIEVWSYEQYFGPGTRLTVL.

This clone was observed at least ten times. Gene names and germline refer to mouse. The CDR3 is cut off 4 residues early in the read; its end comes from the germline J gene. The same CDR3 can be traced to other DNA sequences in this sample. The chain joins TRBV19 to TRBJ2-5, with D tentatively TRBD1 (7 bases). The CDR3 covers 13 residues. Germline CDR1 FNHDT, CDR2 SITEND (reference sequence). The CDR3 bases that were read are TGTGCCAGCAGTATAGAGGGGGCTGAC. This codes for CASSIEGAD. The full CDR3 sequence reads CASSIEGADTQYF. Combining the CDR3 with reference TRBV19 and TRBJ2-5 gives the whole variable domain GGIITQTPKFLIGQEGQKLTLKCQQNFNHDTMYWYRQDSGKGLRLIYYSITENDLQKGDLSEGYDASREKKSSFSLTVTSAQKNEMAVFLCASSIEGADTQYFGPGTRLLVL.

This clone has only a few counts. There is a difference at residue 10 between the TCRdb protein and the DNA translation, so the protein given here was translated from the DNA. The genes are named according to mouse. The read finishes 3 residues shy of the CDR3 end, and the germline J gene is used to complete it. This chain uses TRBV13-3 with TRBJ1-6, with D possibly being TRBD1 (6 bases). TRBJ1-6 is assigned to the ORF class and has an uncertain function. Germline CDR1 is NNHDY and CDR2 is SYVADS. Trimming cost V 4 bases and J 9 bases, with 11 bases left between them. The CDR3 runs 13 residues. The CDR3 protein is CASSTGIGSPLYF. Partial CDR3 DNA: TGTGCCAGCAGTACAGGGATTGGTTCGCCC.

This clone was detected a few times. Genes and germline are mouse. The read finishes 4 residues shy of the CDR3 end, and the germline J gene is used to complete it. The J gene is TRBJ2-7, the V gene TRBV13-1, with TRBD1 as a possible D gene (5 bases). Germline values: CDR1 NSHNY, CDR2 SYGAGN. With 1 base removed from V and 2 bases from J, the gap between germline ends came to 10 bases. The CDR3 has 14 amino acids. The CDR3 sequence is CASSDQGIPYEQYF. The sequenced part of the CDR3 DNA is TGTGCCAGCAGTGATCAGGGAATCCCCTAT.

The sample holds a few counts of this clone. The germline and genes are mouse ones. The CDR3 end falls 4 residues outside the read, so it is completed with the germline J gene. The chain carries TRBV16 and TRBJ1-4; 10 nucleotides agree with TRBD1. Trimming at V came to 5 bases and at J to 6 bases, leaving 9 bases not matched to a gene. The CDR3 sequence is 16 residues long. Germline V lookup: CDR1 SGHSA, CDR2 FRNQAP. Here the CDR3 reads CASSPLGQGTDERLFF. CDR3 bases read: TGTGCAAGCAGCCCCTTGGGACAGGGGACGGACGAA.

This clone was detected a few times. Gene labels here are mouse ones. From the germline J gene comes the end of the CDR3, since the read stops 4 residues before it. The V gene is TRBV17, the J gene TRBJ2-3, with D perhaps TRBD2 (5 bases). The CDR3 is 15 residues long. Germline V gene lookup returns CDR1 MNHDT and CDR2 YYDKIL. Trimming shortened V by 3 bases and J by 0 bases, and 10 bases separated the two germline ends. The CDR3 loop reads CASSRPGSSAETLYF. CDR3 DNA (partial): TGTGCTAGCAGTAGGCCTGGGTCTAGTGCAGAA. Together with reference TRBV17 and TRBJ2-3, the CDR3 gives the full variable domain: DTTVKQNPRYKLARVGKPVNLICSQTMNHDTMYWYQKKPNQAPKLLLFYYDKILNREADTFEKFQSSRPNNSFCSLYIGSAGLEYSAMYLCASSRPGSSAETLYFGSGTRLTVL.

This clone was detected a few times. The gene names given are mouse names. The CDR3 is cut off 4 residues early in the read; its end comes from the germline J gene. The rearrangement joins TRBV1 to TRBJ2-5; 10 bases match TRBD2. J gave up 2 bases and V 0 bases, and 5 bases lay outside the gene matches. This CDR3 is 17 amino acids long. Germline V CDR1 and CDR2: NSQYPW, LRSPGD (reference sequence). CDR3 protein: CTCSADFWGGGQDTQYF. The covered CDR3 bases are TGCACCTGCAGTGCAGATTTCTGGGGGGGCGGCCAAGAC.

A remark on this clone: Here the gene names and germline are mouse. CDR3 residues: CAWSQGLGEGETLYF. The sequenced part of the CDR3 DNA is TGTGCCTGGAGTCAGGGACTGGGGGAGGGAGAA. This chain links TRBV31 with TRBJ2-3; 11 bases align to TRBD2. The CDR3 end lies 4 residues beyond the end of the read and is filled in from the germline J gene. CDR3 length: 15 amino acids. Germline lookup yields CDR1 GKSSPN and CDR2 SITVG.

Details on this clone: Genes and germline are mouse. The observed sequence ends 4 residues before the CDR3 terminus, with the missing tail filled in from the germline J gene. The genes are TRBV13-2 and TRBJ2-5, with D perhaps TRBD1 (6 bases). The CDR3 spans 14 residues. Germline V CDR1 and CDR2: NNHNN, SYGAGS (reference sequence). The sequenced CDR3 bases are TGTGCCAGCGGTGATGCAACAGGGAGAGAC. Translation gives CASGDATGRD. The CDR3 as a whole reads CASGDATGRDTQYF.

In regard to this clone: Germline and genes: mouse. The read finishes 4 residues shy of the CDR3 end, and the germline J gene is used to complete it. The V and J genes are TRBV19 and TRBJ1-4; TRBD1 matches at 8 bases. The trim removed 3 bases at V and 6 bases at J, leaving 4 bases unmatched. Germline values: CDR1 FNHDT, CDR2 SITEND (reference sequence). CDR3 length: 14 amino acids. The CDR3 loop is CASSTGGEDERLFF. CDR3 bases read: TGTGCCAGCAGTACAGGGGGCGAAGACGAA.

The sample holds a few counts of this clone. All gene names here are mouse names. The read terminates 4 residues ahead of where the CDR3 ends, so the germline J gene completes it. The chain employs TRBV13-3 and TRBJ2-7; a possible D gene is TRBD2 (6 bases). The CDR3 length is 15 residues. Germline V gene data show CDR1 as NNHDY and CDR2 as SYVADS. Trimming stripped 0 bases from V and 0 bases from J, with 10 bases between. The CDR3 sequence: CASSDGLVSSYEQYF. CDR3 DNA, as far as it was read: TGTGCCAGCAGTGATGGACTGGTTAGCTCCTAT.

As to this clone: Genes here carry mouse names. Partial CDR3 DNA: TGTGCAAGCAGCTTAGGCAGGGACTCC. Its translation: CASSLGRDS. The whole CDR3 reads CASSLGRDSDYTF. V is TRBV16 and J is TRBJ1-2, with D possibly matching TRBD1 (5 bases). The CDR3 goes on 4 residues after the read ends, and that part is filled in from the germline J gene. V was pared by 1 base and J by 3 bases, with 6 bases between. Germline CDR1 and CDR2: SGHSA and FRNQAP. The CDR3 spans 13 residues.

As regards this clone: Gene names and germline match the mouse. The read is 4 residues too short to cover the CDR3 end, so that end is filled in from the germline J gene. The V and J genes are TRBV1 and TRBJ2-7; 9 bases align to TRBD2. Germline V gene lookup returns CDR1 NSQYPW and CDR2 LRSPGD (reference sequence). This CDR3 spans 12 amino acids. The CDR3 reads CTCSWGGYEQYF. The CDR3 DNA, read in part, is TGCACCTGCTCCTGGGGGGGGTAT.

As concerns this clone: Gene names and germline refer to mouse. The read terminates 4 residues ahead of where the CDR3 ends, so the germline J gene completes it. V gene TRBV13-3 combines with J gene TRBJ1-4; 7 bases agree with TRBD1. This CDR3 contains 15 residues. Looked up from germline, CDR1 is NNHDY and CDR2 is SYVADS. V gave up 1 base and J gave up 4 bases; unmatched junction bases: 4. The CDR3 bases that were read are TGTGCCAGCAGTGATCTGGGACAGATCAACGAA. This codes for CASSDLGQINE. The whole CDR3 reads CASSDLGQINERLFF. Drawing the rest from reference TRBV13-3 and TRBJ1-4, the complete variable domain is EAAVTQSPRSKVAVTGGKVTLSCHQTNNHDYMYWYRQDTGHGLRLIHYSYVADSTEKGDIPDGYKASRPSQENFSLILELASLSQTAVYFCASSDLGQINERLFFGHGTKLSVL.

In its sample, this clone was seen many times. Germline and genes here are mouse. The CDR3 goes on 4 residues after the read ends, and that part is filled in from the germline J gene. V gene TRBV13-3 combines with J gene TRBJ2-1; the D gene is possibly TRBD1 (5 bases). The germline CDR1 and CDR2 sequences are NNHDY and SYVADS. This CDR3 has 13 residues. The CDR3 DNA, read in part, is TGTGCCAGCAGTGACAGGGAGAGCGCT. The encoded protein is CASSDRESA. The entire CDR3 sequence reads CASSDRESAEQFF.